These T cell receptor beta chains were read from a single sample in a study of shared clonotypes between healthy human individuals. Assay: immunoSEQ multiplex PCR; the TCRdb copy retains only in-frame clones and omits some. The profile shows 2 million or so clones, approximately 94% of them singletons. The specimen was naive CD8+ T cells sorted from blood. These receptors were collected from a man aged 18 to 29 in good health. The CDR3 runs from the conserved cysteine through the conserved F or W. The order of the fields is clone size, J gene, V gene, D gene, CDR3 DNA, CDR3 protein. A D gene is named only where the DNA matches it firmly. Expanded clones get a size class; other rows say once, few or many, or leave the size out.

size: .; J: TRBJ1-1; V: TRBV1; D: .; DNA: TGCACCAGCAGCCACGGACGAGTTTTCTTT; CDR3: CTSSHGRVFF
size: .; J: TRBJ2-3; V: TRBV7-6; D: .; DNA: TGTGCCAGCAGCCCGGGGGCAGGGGCGGGAGATACGCAGTATTTT; CDR3: CASSPGAGAGDTQYF
size: .; J: TRBJ1-2; V: TRBV2; D: TRBD1; DNA: TGTGCCAGCAGTGAAGCGCTTCTGGGACAGGGCTATGGCTACACCTTC; CDR3: CASSEALLGQGYGYTF
size: .; J: TRBJ2-5; V: TRBV13; D: TRBD1; DNA: TGTGCCAGCAGCCCGGACAGGGGGCGAGAGACCCAGTACTTC; CDR3: CASSPDRGRETQYF
size: .; J: TRBJ1-6; V: TRBV27; D: TRBD1; DNA: TGTGCCAGCAGTCCACAGACAGGGGAAAGCTCCTATAATTCACCCCTCCACTTT; CDR3: CASSPQTGESSYNSPLHF
size: few; J: TRBJ1-1; V: TRBV5-1; D: .; DNA: TGCGCCAGCAGCCCGGACATGAACACTGAAGCTTTCTTT; CDR3: CASSPDMNTEAFF
size: .; J: TRBJ2-2; V: TRBV27; D: .; DNA: TGTGCCAGCAGTTTGTTGGCCACCGGGGAGCTGTTTTTT; CDR3: CASSLLATGELFF
size: .; J: TRBJ2-7; V: TRBV5-6; D: .; DNA: TGTGCCAGCAGCTGGGGGGACACTACCTACGAGCAGTACTTC; CDR3: CASSWGDTTYEQYF
size: .; J: TRBJ1-1; V: TRBV7-8; D: TRBD1; DNA: TGTGCCAGCAGCGCCTCCGGGACAGAGAACACTGAAGCTTTCTTT; CDR3: CASSASGTENTEAFF
size: .; J: TRBJ2-7; V: TRBV5-6; D: TRBD1; DNA: TGTGCCAGCAGCGCCGGGACAGGGCTTAACGAGCAGTACTTC; CDR3: CASSAGTGLNEQYF
size: once; J: TRBJ2-5; V: TRBV4-1; D: .; DNA: TGCGCCAGCAGCCCCCTCTTTGGCGTGGGGGAGACCCAGTACTTC; CDR3: CASSPLFGVGETQYF
size: .; J: TRBJ2-5; V: TRBV10-3; D: TRBD2; DNA: TGTGCCACCGTTAGTCCGGGGGGGGAAGAGACCCAGTACTTC; CDR3: CATVSPGGEETQYF
size: .; J: TRBJ1-5; V: TRBV5-4; D: .; DNA: TGTGCCACGAGCCTGGGAGAGGACAATCAGCCCCAGCATTTT; CDR3: CATSLGEDNQPQHF
size: .; J: TRBJ2-5; V: TRBV11-1; D: .; DNA: TGTGCCAGCAGCTTAGTGGCCGAAGAGACCCAGTACTTC; CDR3: CASSLVAEETQYF
size: .; J: TRBJ1-1; V: TRBV7-9; D: .; DNA: TGTGCCAGCAGCGACCTCCATGGTGCCACTGAAGCTTTCTTT; CDR3: CASSDLHGATEAFF
size: .; J: TRBJ2-7; V: TRBV19; D: .; DNA: TGTGCCAGTAGACCCGACGGGACGCCGACCTACGAGCAGTACTTC; CDR3: CASRPDGTPTYEQYF
size: .; J: TRBJ2-5; V: TRBV5-4; D: .; DNA: TGTGCCAGCAGCTGGACAGAGCAAGAGACCCAGTACTTC; CDR3: CASSWTEQETQYF
size: .; J: TRBJ2-7; V: TRBV27; D: TRBD2; DNA: TGTGCCAGCAGTTTACGGGCGGGACTAGCGTGGGAGCAGTACTTC; CDR3: CASSLRAGLAWEQYF
size: .; J: TRBJ1-4; V: TRBV4-1; D: TRBD1; DNA: TGCGCCAGCAGCCAAGAGGGACAGGGAGATGAAAAACTGTTTTTT; CDR3: CASSQEGQGDEKLFF
size: .; J: TRBJ2-1; V: TRBV9; D: .; DNA: TGTGCCAGCAGCGTAGGGCTAGCTAACAATGAGCAGTTCTTC; CDR3: CASSVGLANNEQFF
size: .; J: TRBJ2-7; V: TRBV19; D: .; DNA: TGTGCCAGTAGTCCCGGAGACGGCTACGAGCAGTACTTC; CDR3: CASSPGDGYEQYF
size: .; J: TRBJ2-1; V: TRBV7-2; D: TRBD1; DNA: TGTGCCAGCAGTCAGGGGACAGGAGCCTACAATGAGCAGTTCTTC; CDR3: CASSQGTGAYNEQFF
size: few; J: TRBJ2-7; V: TRBV2; D: TRBD2; DNA: TGTGCCAGCAGTGACCAGCGGGATAGTTACGAGCAGTACTTC; CDR3: CASSDQRDSYEQYF
size: .; J: TRBJ2-7; V: TRBV7-9; D: TRBD2; DNA: TGTGCCAGCAGCTTAACTAGCGGGAGCTACGAGCAGTACTTC; CDR3: CASSLTSGSYEQYF
size: .; J: TRBJ2-2; V: TRBV19; D: .; DNA: TGTGCCAGTAGTATAGAACCCCTCAACGGCGCCGGGGAGCTGTTTTTT; CDR3: CASSIEPLNGAGELFF
size: .; J: TRBJ2-7; V: TRBV7-9; D: TRBD1; DNA: TGTGCCAGCAGCGCACAGGGGACCCCGTCCGAGCAGTACTTC; CDR3: CASSAQGTPSEQYF
size: .; J: TRBJ2-7; V: TRBV9; D: .; DNA: TGTGCCAGCAGCGTAGGTGGGTCCAAGGGCGAGCAGTACTTC; CDR3: CASSVGGSKGEQYF